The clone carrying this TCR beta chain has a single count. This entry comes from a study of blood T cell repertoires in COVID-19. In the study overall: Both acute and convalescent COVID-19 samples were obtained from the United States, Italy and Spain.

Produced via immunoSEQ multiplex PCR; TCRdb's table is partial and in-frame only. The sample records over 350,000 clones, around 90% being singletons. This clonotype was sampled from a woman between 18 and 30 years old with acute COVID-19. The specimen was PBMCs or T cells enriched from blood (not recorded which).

CDR3 residues: CAIKQGYEQYF. CDR3 nucleotides: TGTGCCATCAAACAGGGTTACGAGCAGTACTTC. The chain uses TRBV12-3 or TRBV12-4 and TRBJ2-7; maybe TRBD1 (6 bases). Trimming took 10 bases from V and 4 from J, leaving 11 bases between them. The CDR3 is 11 residues long.